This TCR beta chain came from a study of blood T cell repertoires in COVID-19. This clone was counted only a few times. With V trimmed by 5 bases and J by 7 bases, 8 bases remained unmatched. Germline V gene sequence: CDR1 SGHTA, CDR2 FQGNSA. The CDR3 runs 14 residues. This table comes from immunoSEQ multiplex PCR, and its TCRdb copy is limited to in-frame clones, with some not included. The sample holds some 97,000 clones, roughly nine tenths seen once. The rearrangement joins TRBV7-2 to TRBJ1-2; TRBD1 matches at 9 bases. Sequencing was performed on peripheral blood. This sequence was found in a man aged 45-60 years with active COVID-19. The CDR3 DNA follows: TGTGCCAGCAGCATGACCGGGACAGGGATTGGCTACACCTTC. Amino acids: CASSMTGTGIGYTF.